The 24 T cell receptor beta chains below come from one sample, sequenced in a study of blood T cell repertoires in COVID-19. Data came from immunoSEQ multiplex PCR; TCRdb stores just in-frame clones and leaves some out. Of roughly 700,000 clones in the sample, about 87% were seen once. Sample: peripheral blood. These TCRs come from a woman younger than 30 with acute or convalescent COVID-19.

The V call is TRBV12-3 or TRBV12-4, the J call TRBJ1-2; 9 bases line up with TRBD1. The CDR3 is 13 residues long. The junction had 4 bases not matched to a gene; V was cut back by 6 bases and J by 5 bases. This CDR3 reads CASSRQGVYGYTF. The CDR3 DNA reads TGTGCCAGCAGCCGACAGGGGGTATATGGCTACACCTTC.

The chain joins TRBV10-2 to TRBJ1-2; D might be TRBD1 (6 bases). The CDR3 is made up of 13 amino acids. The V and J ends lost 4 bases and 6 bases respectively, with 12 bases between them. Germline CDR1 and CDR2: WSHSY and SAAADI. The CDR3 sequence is CASSALQGNGYTF. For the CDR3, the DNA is TGCGCCAGCAGTGCCTTACAGGGAAATGGCTACACCTTC.

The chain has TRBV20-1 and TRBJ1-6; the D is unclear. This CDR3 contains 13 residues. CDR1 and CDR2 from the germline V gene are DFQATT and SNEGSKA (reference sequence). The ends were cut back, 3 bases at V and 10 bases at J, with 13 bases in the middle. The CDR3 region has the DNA TGCAGTGCTAGTAGCGGGAATTCCTCACCCCTCCACTTT. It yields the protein CSASSGNSSPLHF.

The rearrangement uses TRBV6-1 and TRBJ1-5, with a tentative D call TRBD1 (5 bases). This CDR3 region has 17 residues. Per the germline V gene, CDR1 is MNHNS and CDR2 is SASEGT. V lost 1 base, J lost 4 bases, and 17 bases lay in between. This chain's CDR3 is CASSEVLFRGGNQPQHF. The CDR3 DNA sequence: TGTGCCAGCAGTGAAGTCCTCTTCCGGGGGGGAAATCAGCCCCAGCATTTT.

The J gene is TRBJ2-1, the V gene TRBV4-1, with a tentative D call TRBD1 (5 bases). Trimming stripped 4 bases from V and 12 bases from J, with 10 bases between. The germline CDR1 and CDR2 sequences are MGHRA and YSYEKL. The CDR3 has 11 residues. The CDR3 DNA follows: TGCGCCAGCAGCCTGGGGCCTGGGCAGTTCTTC. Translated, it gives CASSLGPGQFF.

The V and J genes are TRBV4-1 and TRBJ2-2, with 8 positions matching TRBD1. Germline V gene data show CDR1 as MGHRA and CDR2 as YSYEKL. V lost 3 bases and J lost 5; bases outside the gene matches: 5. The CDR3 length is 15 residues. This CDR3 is CASSHGTGRTGELFF. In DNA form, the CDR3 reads TGCGCCAGCAGCCACGGGACAGGTCGGACCGGGGAGCTGTTTTTT.

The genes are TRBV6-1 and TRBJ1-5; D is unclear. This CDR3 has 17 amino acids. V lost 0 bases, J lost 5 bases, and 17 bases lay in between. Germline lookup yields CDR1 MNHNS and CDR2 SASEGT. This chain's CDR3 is CASSEAKGGGPYQPQHF. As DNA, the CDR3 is TGTGCCAGCAGTGAAGCGAAGGGCGGAGGACCCTATCAGCCCCAGCATTTT.

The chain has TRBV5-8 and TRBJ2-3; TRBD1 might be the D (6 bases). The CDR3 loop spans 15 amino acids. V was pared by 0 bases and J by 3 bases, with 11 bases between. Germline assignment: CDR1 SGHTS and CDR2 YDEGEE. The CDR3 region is CASSLGGPGTDTQYF. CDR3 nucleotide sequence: TGTGCCAGCAGCTTGGGGGGGCCGGGAACAGATACGCAGTATTTT.

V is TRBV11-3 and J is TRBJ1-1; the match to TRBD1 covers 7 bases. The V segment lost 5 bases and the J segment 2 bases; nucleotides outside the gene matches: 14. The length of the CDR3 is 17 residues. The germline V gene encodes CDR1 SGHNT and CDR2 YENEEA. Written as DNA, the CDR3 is TGTGCCAGCAGCCTTAGGCCCCAGACAGGGTTTAACACTGAAGCTTTCTTT. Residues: CASSLRPQTGFNTEAFF.

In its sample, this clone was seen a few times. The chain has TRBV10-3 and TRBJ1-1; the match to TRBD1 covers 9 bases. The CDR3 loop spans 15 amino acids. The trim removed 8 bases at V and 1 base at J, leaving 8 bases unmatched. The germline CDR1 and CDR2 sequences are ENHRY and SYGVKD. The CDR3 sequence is CAIGFSGQGNTEAFF. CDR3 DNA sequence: TGTGCCATCGGTTTCTCGGGACAGGGGAACACTGAAGCTTTCTTT.

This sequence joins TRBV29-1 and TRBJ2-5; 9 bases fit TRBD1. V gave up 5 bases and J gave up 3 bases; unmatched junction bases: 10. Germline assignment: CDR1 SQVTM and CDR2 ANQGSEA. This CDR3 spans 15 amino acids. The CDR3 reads CSVNRDRVWEETQYF. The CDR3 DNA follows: TGCAGCGTTAACCGGGACAGGGTTTGGGAAGAGACCCAGTACTTC. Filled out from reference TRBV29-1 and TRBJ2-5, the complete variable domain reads SAVISQKPSRDICQRGTSLTIQCQVDSQVTMMFWYRQQPGQSLTLIATANQGSEATYESGFVIDKFPISRPNLTFSTLTVSNMSPEDSSIYLCSVNRDRVWEETQYFGPGTRLLVL.

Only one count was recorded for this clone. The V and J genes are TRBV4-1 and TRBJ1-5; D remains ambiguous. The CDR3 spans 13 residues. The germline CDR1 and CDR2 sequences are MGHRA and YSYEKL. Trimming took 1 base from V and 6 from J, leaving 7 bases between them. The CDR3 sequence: CASSQVLVQPQHF. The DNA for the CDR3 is TGCGCCAGCAGCCAAGTTCTAGTTCAGCCCCAGCATTTT.

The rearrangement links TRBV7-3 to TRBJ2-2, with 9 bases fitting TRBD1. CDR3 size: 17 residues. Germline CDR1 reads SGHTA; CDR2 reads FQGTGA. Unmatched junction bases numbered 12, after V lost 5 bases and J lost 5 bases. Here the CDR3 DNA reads TGTGCCAGCAGCCGTGCCCCGGGACAGGGTAGAACCGGGGAGCTGTTTTTT. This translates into CASSRAPGQGRTGELFF.

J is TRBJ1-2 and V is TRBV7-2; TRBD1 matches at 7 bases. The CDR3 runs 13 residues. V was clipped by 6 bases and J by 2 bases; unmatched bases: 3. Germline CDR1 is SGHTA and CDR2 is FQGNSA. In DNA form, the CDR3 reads TGTGCCAGCAGTTGGGACAGAAACTATGGCTACACCTTC. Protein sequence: CASSWDRNYGYTF.

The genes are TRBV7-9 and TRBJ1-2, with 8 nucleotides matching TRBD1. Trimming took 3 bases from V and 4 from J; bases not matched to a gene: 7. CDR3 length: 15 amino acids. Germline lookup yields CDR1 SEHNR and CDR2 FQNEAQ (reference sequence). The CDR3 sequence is CASSFSTTGGYGYTF. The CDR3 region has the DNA TGTGCCAGCAGCTTCTCCACTACAGGGGGCTATGGCTACACCTTC.

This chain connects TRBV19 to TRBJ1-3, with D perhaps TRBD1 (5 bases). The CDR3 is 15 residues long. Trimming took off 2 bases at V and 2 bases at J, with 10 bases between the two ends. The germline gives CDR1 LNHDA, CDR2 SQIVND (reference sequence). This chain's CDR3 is CASSIFPGTGNTIYF. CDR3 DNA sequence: TGTGCCAGTAGTATATTCCCAGGGACTGGAAACACCATATATTTT.

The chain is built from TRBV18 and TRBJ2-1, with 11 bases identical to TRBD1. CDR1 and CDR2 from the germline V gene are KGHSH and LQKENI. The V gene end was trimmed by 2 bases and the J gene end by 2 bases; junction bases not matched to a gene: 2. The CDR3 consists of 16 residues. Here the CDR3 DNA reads TGTGCCAGCTCACCATGGGACAGGGGGACCTACAATGAGCAGTTCTTC. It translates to CASSPWDRGTYNEQFF.

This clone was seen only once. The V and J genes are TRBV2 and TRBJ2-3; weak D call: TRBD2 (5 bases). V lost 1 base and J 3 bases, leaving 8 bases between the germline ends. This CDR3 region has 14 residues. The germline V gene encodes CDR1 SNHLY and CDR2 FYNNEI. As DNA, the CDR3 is TGTGCCAGCAGTGAAGGAAGAGGGACAGATACGCAGTATTTT. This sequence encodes CASSEGRGTDTQYF.

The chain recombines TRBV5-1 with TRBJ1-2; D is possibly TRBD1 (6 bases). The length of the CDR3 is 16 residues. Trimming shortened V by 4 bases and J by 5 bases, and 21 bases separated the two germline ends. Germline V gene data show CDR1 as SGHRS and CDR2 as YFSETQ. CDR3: CASSIEGHQEKYGYTF. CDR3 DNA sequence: TGCGCCAGCAGCATTGAGGGACATCAAGAAAAGTATGGCTACACCTTC. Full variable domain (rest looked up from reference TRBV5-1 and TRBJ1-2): KAGVTQTPRYLIKTRGQQVTLSCSPISGHRSVSWYQQTPGQGLQFLFEYFSETQRNKGNFPGRFSGRQFSNSRSEMNVSTLELGDSALYLCASSIEGHQEKYGYTFGSGTRLTVV.

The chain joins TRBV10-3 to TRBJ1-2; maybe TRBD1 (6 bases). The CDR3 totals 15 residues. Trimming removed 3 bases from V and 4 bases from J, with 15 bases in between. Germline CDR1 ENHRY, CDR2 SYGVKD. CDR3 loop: CAISDPGEGAYGYTF. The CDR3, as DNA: TGTGCCATCAGTGACCCAGGGGAGGGAGCCTATGGCTACACCTTC.

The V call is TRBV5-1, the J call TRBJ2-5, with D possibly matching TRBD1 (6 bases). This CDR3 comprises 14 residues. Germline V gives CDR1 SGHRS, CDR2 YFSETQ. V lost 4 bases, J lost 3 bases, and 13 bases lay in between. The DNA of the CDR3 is TGCGCCAGCAGCGCCGGTACAGGGAAAGAGACCCAGTACTTC. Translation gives CASSAGTGKETQYF.

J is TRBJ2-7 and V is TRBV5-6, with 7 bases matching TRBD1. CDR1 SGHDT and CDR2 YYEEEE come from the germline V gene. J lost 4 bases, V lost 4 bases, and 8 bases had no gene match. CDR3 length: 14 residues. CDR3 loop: CASSRIGTDYEQYF. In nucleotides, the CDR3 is TGTGCCAGCAGCCGAATAGGGACAGATTACGAGCAGTACTTC.

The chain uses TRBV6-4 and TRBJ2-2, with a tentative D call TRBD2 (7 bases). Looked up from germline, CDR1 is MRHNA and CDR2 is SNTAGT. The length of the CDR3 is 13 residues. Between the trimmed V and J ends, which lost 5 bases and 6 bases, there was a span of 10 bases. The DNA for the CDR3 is TGTGCCAGCAGTTCGGGGGGCCCCGGGGAGCTGTTTTTT. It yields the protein CASSSGGPGELFF.

CDR3 amino acids: CSASIWGREADTQYF. As DNA, the CDR3 is TGCAGTGCTAGTATCTGGGGGAGGGAGGCAGATACGCAGTATTTT. The chain links TRBV20-1 to TRBJ2-3, with TRBD2 matching over 7 bases. J lost 4 bases, V lost 3 bases, and 10 bases had no gene match. Germline V gene lookup returns CDR1 DFQATT and CDR2 SNEGSKA (reference sequence). CDR3 length: 15 amino acids.